The 18 T cell receptor beta chains below were found in one sample sequenced in a study of graft-versus-host responses after intestinal transplantation. These receptors' targets are unknown. Clones were sequenced by immunoSEQ multiplex PCR, and TCRdb holds only the in-frame ones, with some missing. In the table there are about 47,000 clones, roughly 96% of which are singletons. The sequences come from unstimulated CD8+ T cells sorted from spleen or lymph node cells, collected before transplant. The receptor set was obtained from a human donor who was the organ donor for an intestinal transplant.

The chain has TRBV7-9 and TRBJ2-1; D is ambiguous. The ends were cut back, 5 bases at V and 5 bases at J, with 16 bases in the middle. Germline CDR1 reads SEHNR; CDR2 reads FQNEAQ (reference sequence). The CDR3 is 15 amino acids. CDR3 coding DNA: TGTGCCAGCAGCGACCCCATAGTCAGAAACAATGAGCAGTTCTTC. It codes for CASSDPIVRNNEQFF.

J is TRBJ1-1 and V is TRBV7-2; TRBD1 aligns across 7 bases. With 6 bases clipped from V and 1 base from J, the junction kept 5 bases outside the gene matches. Germline lookup yields CDR1 SGHTA and CDR2 FQGNSA. The CDR3 contains 14 residues. The chain's CDR3 is CASRFRGRNTEAFF. In DNA form, the CDR3 reads TGTGCCAGCAGATTCAGGGGGAGGAACACTGAAGCTTTCTTT.

The genes are TRBV14 and TRBJ1-6; D call uncertain. Between the trimmed V and J ends, which lost 1 base and 6 bases, there was a span of 7 bases. This CDR3 is built from 14 residues. In germline, CDR1 is SGHDN, CDR2 FVKESK. CDR3 coding DNA: TGTGCCAGCAGCCAAGTGGGTCCTAATTCACCCCTCCACTTT. It specifies CASSQVGPNSPLHF.

This sequence joins TRBV7-6 and TRBJ1-2, with unresolved D. With 5 bases removed from V and 4 bases from J, the gap between germline ends came to 11 bases. This CDR3 comprises 13 residues. The germline V gene has CDR1 SGHVS and CDR2 FNYEAQ. The CDR3, as DNA: TGTGCCAGCAGCCCCGGGTGGGGCTATGGCTACACCTTC. Amino acid sequence: CASSPGWGYGYTF.

CDR3 in DNA: TGTGCCAGCAGCGTAGATGCAGGCTCCTACGAGCAGTACTTC. Translation: CASSVDAGSYEQYF. This rearrangement joins TRBV9 to TRBJ2-7; D remains unclear. The germline V gene encodes CDR1 SGDLS and CDR2 YYNGEE. Trimming pared 0 bases from V and 0 bases from J, leaving 7 bases between. This CDR3 is built from 14 residues. Drawing the rest from reference TRBV9 and TRBJ2-7, the complete variable domain is DSGVTQTPKHLITATGQRVTLRCSPRSGDLSVYWYQQSLDQGLQFLIQYYNGEERAKGNILERFSAQQFPDLHSELNLSSLELGDSALYFCASSVDAGSYEQYFGPGTRLTVT.

The V gene is TRBV5-6, the J gene TRBJ1-1; D gene ambiguous. V lost 0 bases to trimming and J lost 0 bases, with 3 bases between them. The germline gives CDR1 SGHDT, CDR2 YYEEEE. The CDR3 extends over 13 amino acids. The CDR3 region has the DNA TGTGCCAGCAGCTTGGGGGTGAACACTGAAGCTTTCTTT. Amino acid sequence: CASSLGVNTEAFF.

The rearrangement links TRBV11-2 to TRBJ2-7; D is unclear. The CDR3 contains 13 residues. V was shortened by 5 bases and J by 0 bases, with 8 bases between the two germline ends. Germline CDR1 reads SGHAT; CDR2 reads FQNNGV. CDR3 amino acids: CASSPGPSYEQYF. In DNA form, the CDR3 reads TGTGCCAGCAGCCCCGGACCCTCCTACGAGCAGTACTTC.

The chain joins TRBV6-4 to TRBJ2-1; the D gene is possibly TRBD2 (5 bases). Germline CDR1 reads MRHNA; CDR2 reads SNTAGT. Trimming took 2 bases from V and 5 from J, leaving 7 bases between them. The CDR3 is 13 residues long. Here the CDR3 reads CASSDTGDNEQFF. Written as DNA, the CDR3 is TGTGCCAGCAGTGACACCGGGGACAATGAGCAGTTCTTC.

The rearrangement links TRBV29-1 to TRBJ1-3, with D perhaps matching TRBD1 (6 bases). Germline values: CDR1 SQVTM, CDR2 ANQGSEA. V shed 7 bases and J shed 0 bases, with 13 bases lying between them. The CDR3 spans 14 residues. The chain's CDR3 is CSAEGGLSGNTIYF. The CDR3 DNA sequence: TGCAGCGCGGAGGGGGGTCTCTCTGGAAACACCATATATTTT. The full variable domain, in which reference TRBV29-1 and TRBJ1-3 provide the parts outside the CDR3, is SAVISQKPSRDICQRGTSLTIQCQVDSQVTMMFWYRQQPGQSLTLIATANQGSEATYESGFVIDKFPISRPNLTFSTLTVSNMSPEDSSIYLCSAEGGLSGNTIYFGEGSWLTVV.

The rearrangement links TRBV15 to TRBJ2-5, with TRBD1 identical over 10 bases. V dropped 5 bases and J dropped 2; count of bases not matched to a gene: 2. Germline V gene lookup returns CDR1 LNHNV and CDR2 YYDKDF (reference sequence). This CDR3 spans 14 amino acids. CDR3 sequence: CATSEGQGQETQYF. The CDR3 region has the DNA TGTGCCACCAGCGAGGGACAGGGGCAAGAGACCCAGTACTTC.

V gene TRBV6-6 combines with J gene TRBJ2-5, with a possible D match to TRBD1 (6 bases). CDR1 and CDR2 from the germline V gene are MNHNY and SVGAGI (reference sequence). The CDR3 is 15 residues long. The V and J ends lost 2 bases and 4 bases respectively, with 14 bases between them. The CDR3 reads CASSYRGIVGETQYF. The CDR3 DNA reads TGTGCCAGCAGTTACAGGGGGATCGTAGGAGAGACCCAGTACTTC.

V usage is TRBV19 and J usage is TRBJ2-7; 9 bases line up with TRBD1. The CDR3 is 15 residues long. CDR1 is LNHDA and CDR2 is SQIVND in the germline V gene (reference sequence). The V segment lost 4 bases and the J segment 6 bases; nucleotides outside the gene matches: 10. CDR3 sequence: CASSTTGTGPSEQYF. The DNA for the CDR3 is TGTGCCAGTAGTACGACCGGGACAGGGCCCAGCGAGCAGTACTTC. Full variable domain (outside the CDR3, taken from reference TRBV19 and TRBJ2-7): DGGITQSPKYLFRKEGQNVTLSCEQNLNHDAMYWYRQDPGQGLRLIYYSQIVNDFQKGDIAEGYSVSREKKESFPLTVTSAQKNPTAFYLCASSTTGTGPSEQYFGPGTRLTVT.

J is TRBJ2-1 and V is TRBV27, with TRBD1 identical over 7 bases. With 4 bases clipped from V and 6 bases from J, the junction kept 3 bases outside the gene matches. The CDR3 totals 13 residues. Germline CDR1 reads MNHEY; CDR2 reads SMNVEV (reference sequence). The CDR3 sequence: CASSSPGGNEQFF. CDR3 coding DNA: TGTGCCAGCAGTTCCCCAGGGGGCAATGAGCAGTTCTTC.

The chain couples TRBV5-1 to TRBJ1-2; tentative D call: TRBD1 (6 bases). CDR3 length equals 12 residues. V was pared by 0 bases and J by 9 bases, with 9 bases between. Looked up from germline, CDR1 is SGHRS and CDR2 is YFSETQ. CDR3 in amino acids: CASSLDRVRYTF. In nucleotides, the CDR3 is TGCGCCAGCAGCTTGGACAGGGTCCGCTACACCTTC.

V gene TRBV11-2 combines with J gene TRBJ2-2; D gene ambiguous. V dropped 2 bases and J dropped 5 bases, with 0 bases sitting between them. The CDR3 spans 11 residues. Per germline, CDR1 SGHAT and CDR2 FQNNGV. The CDR3 region is CASSLTGELFF. The CDR3 bases are TGTGCCAGCAGCTTAACCGGGGAGCTGTTTTTT.

This clone appeared once. The chain has TRBV11-2 and TRBJ2-3; 11 nucleotides match TRBD2. Trimming cost V 3 bases and J 4 bases; bases outside gene matches: 6. Germline values: CDR1 SGHAT, CDR2 FQNNGV. There are 16 residues in the CDR3. CDR3 sequence reads: CASSFISGGASDTQYF. The CDR3 coding sequence is TGTGCCAGCAGCTTTATTAGCGGGGGGGCCTCAGATACGCAGTATTTT.

The J gene is TRBJ1-1, the V gene TRBV30, with D unresolved. This CDR3 spans 12 amino acids. Germline CDR1 and CDR2: GTSNPN and SVGIG (reference sequence). In DNA, the CDR3 is TGTGCTTGTTCCCAGACTAACACTGAAGCTTTCTTT. Amino acid sequence: CACSQTNTEAFF.

This sequence joins TRBV11-2 and TRBJ2-3; tentative D call: TRBD2 (7 bases). The V and J ends lost 8 bases and 2 bases respectively, with 20 bases between them. Per germline, CDR1 SGHAT and CDR2 FQNNGV. This CDR3 is built from 16 residues. CDR3 sequence (DNA): TGTGCCAGCGGCCTAGGGGGAGCGGGGCTCACAGATACGCAGTATTTT. It specifies CASGLGGAGLTDTQYF.